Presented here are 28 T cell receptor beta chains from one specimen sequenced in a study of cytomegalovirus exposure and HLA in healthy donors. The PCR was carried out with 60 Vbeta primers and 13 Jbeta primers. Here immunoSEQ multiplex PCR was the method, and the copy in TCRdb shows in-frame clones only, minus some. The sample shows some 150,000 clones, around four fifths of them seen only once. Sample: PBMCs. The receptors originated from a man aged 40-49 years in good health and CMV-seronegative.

The CDR3 region is CASSPGDYLNEQFF. In DNA, the CDR3 is TGTGCCAGCTCACCCGGAGACTACCTCAATGAGCAGTTCTTC. The chain is built from TRBV18 and TRBJ2-1, with D possibly being TRBD2 (5 bases). The CDR3 runs 14 residues. CDR1 KGHSH and CDR2 LQKENI come from the germline V gene. Trimming removed 3 bases from V and 6 bases from J, with 12 bases in between.

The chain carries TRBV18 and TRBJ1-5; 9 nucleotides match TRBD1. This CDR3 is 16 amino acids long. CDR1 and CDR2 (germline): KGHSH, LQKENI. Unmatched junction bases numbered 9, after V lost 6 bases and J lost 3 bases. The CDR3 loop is CASSSAGTGINQPQHF. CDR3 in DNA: TGTGCCAGCTCCTCAGCGGGGACAGGGATCAATCAGCCCCAGCATTTT.

The CDR3 loop is CASSSSSGGVAGELFF. CDR3 nucleotide sequence: TGTGCCAGCAGCTCCTCTAGCGGGGGTGTCGCCGGGGAGCTGTTTTTT. The rearrangement uses TRBV11-2 and TRBJ2-2; 10 positions agree with TRBD2. The CDR3 length is 16 residues. CDR1 is SGHAT, CDR2 FQNNGV, per germline. Trimming at V came to 4 bases and at J to 6 bases, leaving 8 bases not matched to a gene.

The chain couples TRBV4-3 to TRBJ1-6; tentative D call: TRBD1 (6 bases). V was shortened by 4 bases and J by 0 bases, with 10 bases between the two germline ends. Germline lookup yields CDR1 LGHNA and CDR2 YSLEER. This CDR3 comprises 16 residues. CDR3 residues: CASSPGQFSYNSPLHF. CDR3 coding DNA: TGCGCCAGCAGCCCAGGACAGTTCTCCTATAATTCACCCCTCCACTTT.

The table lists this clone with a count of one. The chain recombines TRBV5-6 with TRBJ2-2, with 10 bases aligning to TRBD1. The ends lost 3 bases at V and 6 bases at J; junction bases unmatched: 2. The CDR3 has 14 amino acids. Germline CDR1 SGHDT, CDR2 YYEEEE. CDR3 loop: CASSSGQGPGELFF. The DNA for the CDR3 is TGTGCCAGCAGCTCGGGACAGGGGCCCGGGGAGCTGTTTTTT.

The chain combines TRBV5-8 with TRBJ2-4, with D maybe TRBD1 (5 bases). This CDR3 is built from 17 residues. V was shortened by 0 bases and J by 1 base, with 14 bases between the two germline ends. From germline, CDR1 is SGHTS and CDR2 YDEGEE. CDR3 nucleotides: TGTGCCAGCAGCTTGGGAATTGGGGCTTGGGCCAAAAACATTCAGTACTTC. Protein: CASSLGIGAWAKNIQYF.

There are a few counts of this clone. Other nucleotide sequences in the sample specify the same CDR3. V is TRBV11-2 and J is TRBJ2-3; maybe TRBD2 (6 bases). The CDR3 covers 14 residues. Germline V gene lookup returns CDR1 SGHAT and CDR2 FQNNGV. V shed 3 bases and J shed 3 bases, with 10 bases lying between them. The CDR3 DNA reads TGTGCCAGCAGCTTGGGGGGAGGTACAGATACGCAGTATTTT. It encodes CASSLGGGTDTQYF.

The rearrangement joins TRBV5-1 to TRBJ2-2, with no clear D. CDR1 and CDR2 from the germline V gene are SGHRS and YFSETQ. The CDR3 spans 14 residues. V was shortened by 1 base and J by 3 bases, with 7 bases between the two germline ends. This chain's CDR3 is CASSLLSDTGELFF. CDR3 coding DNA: TGCGCCAGCAGCTTGCTTTCTGACACCGGGGAGCTGTTTTTT.

CDR3 bases: TGTGCCAGCAGTCCCGGACAGGGGGGGGAAAAACTGTTTTTT. This sequence encodes CASSPGQGGEKLFF. The rearrangement joins TRBV2 to TRBJ1-4; 10 bases agree with TRBD1. The CDR3 sequence is 14 residues long. The germline gives CDR1 SNHLY, CDR2 FYNNEI. Losses at the gene ends were 5 bases for V and 8 bases for J; bases not matched to a gene: 5. The whole variable domain, remainder taken from reference TRBV2 and TRBJ1-4, is EPEVTQTPSHQVTQMGQEVILRCVPISNHLYFYWYRQILGQKVEFLVSFYNNEISEKSEIFDDQFSVERPDGSNFTLKIRSTKLEDSAMYFCASSPGQGGEKLFFGSGTQLSVL.

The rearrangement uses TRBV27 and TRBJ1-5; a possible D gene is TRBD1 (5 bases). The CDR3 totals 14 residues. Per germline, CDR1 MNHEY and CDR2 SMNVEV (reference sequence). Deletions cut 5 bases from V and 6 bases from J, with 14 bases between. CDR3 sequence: CASSPSGGGQPQHF. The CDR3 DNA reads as TGTGCCAGCAGTCCCTCGGGGGGAGGTCAGCCCCAGCATTTT.

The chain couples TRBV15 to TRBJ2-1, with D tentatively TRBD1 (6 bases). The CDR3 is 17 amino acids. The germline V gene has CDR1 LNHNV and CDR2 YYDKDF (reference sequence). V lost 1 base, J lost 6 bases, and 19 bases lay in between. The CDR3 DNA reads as TGTGCCACCAGCAGAGGCCTTATACAGGGTCGGGGCAATGAGCAGTTCTTC. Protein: CATSRGLIQGRGNEQFF.

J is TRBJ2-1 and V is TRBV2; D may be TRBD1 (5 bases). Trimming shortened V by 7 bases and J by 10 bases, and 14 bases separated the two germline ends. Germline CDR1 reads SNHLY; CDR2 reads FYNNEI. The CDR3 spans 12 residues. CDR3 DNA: TGTGCCAGCACCAGGGAAGCGTACGAGCAGTTCTTC. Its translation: CASTREAYEQFF.

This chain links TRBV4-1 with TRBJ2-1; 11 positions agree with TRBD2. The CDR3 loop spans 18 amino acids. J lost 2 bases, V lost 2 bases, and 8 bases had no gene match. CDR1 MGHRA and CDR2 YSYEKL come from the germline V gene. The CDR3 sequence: CASSQLPGTSGTYNEQFF. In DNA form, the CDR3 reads TGCGCCAGCAGCCAACTTCCCGGGACTAGCGGAACCTACAATGAGCAGTTCTTC.

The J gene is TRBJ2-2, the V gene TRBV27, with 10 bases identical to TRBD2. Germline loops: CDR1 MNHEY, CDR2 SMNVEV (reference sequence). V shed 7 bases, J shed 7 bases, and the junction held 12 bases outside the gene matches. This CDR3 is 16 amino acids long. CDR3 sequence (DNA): TGTGCCAGCAAGGGGCTAGCGGGGGCCCTGGGCGGGGAGCTGTTTTTT. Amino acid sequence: CASKGLAGALGGELFF.

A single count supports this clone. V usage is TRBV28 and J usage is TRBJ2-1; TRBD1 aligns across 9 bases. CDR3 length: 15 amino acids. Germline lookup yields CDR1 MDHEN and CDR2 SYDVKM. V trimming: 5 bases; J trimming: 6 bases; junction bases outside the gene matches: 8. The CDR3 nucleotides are TGTGCCAGCAGTATTACAGGGGGCCGCCGCAATGAGCAGTTCTTC. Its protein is CASSITGGRRNEQFF.

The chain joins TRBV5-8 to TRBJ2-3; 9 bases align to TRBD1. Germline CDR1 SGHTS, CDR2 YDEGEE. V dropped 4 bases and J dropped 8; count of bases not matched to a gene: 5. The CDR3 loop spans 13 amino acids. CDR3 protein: CASSRDREGTQYF. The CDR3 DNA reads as TGTGCCAGCAGCCGGGACAGGGAGGGTACGCAGTATTTT.

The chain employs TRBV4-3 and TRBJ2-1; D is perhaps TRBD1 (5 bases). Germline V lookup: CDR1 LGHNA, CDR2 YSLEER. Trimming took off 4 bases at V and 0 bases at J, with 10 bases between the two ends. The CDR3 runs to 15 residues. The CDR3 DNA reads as TGCGCCAGCAGCCCCGACAGACTCTCCTACAATGAGCAGTTCTTC. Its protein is CASSPDRLSYNEQFF.

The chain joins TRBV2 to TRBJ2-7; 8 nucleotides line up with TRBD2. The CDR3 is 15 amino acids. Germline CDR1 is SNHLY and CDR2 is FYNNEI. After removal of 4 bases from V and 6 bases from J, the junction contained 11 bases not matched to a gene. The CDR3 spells CASSGASGSTVEQYF. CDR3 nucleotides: TGTGCCAGCAGTGGGGCAAGCGGGAGTACTGTCGAGCAGTACTTC.

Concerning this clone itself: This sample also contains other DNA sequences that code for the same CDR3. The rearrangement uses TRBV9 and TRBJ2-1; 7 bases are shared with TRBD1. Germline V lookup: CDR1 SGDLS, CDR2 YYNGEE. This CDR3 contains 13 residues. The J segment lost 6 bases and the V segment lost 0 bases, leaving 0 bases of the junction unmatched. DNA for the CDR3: TGTGCCAGCAGCGTAGACAGGGGCAATGAGCAGTTCTTC. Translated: CASSVDRGNEQFF.

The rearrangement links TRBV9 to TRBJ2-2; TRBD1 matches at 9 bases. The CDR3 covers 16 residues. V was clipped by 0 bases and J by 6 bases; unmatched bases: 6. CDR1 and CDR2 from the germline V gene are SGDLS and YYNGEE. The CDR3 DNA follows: TGTGCCAGCAGCGTAGTCTACGGGACAGGGCCCGGGGAGCTGTTTTTT. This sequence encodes CASSVVYGTGPGELFF.

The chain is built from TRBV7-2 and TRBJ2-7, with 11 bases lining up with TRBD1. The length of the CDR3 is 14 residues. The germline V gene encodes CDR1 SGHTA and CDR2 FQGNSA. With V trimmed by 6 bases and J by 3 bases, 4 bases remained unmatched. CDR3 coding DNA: TGTGCCAGCAGAGGACAGGGGGCTGTCTACGAGCAGTACTTC. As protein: CASRGQGAVYEQYF.

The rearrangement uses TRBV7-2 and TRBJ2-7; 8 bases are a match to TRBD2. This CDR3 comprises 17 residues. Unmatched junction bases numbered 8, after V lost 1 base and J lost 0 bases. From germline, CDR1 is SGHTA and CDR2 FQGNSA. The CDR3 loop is CASSLVGGASSSYEQYF. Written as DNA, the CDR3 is TGTGCCAGCAGCTTAGTCGGGGGGGCCTCTAGCTCCTACGAGCAGTACTTC.

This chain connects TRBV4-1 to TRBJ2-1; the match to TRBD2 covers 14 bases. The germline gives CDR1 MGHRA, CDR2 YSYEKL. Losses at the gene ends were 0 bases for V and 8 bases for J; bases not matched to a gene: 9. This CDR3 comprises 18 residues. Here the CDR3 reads CASSQDDVTSGRAHEQFF. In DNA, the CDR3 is TGCGCCAGCAGCCAAGATGACGTGACTAGCGGGAGGGCCCATGAGCAGTTCTTC.

The CDR3: CAIITPTYEQYF. The DNA for the CDR3 is TGTGCCATCATAACACCGACCTACGAGCAGTACTTC. The gene calls are TRBV10-3 and TRBJ2-7, with D unclear. V lost 7 bases and J lost 2, with 9 bases in between. Germline assignment: CDR1 ENHRY and CDR2 SYGVKD. The CDR3 extends over 12 amino acids.

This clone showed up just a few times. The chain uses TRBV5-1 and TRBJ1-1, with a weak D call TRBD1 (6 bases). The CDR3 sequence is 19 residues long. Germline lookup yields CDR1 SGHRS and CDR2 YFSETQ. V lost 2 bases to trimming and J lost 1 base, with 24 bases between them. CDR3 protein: CASSLGSGGRVMRNTEAFF. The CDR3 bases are TGCGCCAGCAGCTTAGGTTCGGGGGGGCGAGTAATGAGGAACACTGAAGCTTTCTTT.

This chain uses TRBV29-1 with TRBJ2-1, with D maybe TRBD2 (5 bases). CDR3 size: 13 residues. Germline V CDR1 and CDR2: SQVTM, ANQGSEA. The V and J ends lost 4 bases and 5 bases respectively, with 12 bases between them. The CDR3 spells CSVVRVANNEQFF. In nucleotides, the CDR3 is TGCAGCGTTGTAAGGGTAGCGAACAATGAGCAGTTCTTC.

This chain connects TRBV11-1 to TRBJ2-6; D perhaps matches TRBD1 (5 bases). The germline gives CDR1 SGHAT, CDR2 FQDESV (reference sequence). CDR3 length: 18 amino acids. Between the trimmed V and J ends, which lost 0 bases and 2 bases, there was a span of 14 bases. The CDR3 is CASSLARVYFPGANVLTF. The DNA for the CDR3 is TGTGCCAGCAGCTTAGCCAGGGTCTACTTCCCTGGGGCCAACGTCCTGACTTTC.

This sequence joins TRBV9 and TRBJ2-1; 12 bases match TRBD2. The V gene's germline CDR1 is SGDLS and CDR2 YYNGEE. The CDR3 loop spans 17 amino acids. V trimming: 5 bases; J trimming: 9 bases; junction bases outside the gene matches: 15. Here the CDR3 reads CASRPVQSTSGSVEQFF. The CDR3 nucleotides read TGTGCCAGCAGACCGGTACAGTCGACTAGCGGGAGTGTTGAGCAGTTCTTC. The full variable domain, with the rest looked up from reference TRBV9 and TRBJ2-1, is DSGVTQTPKHLITATGQRVTLRCSPRSGDLSVYWYQQSLDQGLQFLIQYYNGEERAKGNILERFSAQQFPDLHSELNLSSLELGDSALYFCASRPVQSTSGSVEQFFGPGTRLTVL.